A single sample is the source of the 24 T cell receptor beta chains below, sequenced in a study of OX40 agonist ivuxolimab in advanced cancers. Produced via immunoSEQ multiplex PCR; TCRdb's table is partial and in-frame only. The repertoire holds some 50,000 clones, with 85% to 90% as singletons. Specimen: CD4+ or CD8+ T cells sorted from blood, collected in a trial of the OX40 agonist ivuxolimab. The receptor set was obtained from an adult with an advanced solid tumor such as melanoma, head and neck, liver or kidney cancer.

The V and J genes are TRBV29-1 and TRBJ1-1; the match to TRBD1 covers 9 bases. Germline V lookup: CDR1 SQVTM, CDR2 ANQGSEA. With 5 bases clipped from V and 2 bases from J, the junction kept 6 bases outside the gene matches. The CDR3 loop spans 14 amino acids. The CDR3 loop reads CSVWDRVGNTEAFF. The CDR3 coding sequence is TGCAGCGTTTGGGACAGGGTTGGAAACACTGAAGCTTTCTTT.

This clone was counted once. The gene calls are TRBV7-2 and TRBJ1-1; tentative D call: TRBD1 (6 bases). The germline V and J ends were trimmed by 4 bases and 3 bases, with 12 bases remaining between them. This CDR3 contains 14 residues. Germline CDR1 SGHTA, CDR2 FQGNSA. The CDR3 nucleotides are TGTGCCAGCAGCTCTCAGGGGCAGCACACTGAAGCTTTCTTT. Translating gives CASSSQGQHTEAFF. Variable domain in full (rest from reference TRBV7-2 and TRBJ1-1): GAGVSQSPSNKVTEKGKDVELRCDPISGHTALYWYRQSLGQGLEFLIYFQGNSAPDKSGLPSDRFSAERTGGSVSTLTIQRTQQEDSAVYLCASSSQGQHTEAFFGQGTRLTVV.

The CDR3 DNA is TGTGCCAGCAGCGGTCACAGGGCTGGAAACACCATATATTTT. Amino acids: CASSGHRAGNTIYF. The chain recombines TRBV9 with TRBJ1-3; possibly TRBD1 for D (6 bases). The CDR3 runs to 14 residues. CDR1 and CDR2 (germline): SGDLS, YYNGEE. The V and J ends lost 3 bases and 2 bases respectively, with 9 bases between them.

This clone was detected only a few times. This sequence joins TRBV7-2 and TRBJ1-2; D is unresolved. CDR3 size: 12 residues. Trimming removed 0 bases from V and 7 bases from J, with 6 bases in between. CDR1 is SGHTA, CDR2 FQGNSA, per germline. Here the CDR3 DNA reads TGTGCCAGCAGCTTAGCGCGTCCTGGCTACACCTTC. This codes for CASSLARPGYTF.

This chain joins TRBV18 and TRBJ2-3; the match to TRBD2 covers 10 bases. Trimming removed 0 bases from V and 6 bases from J; junction bases left unmatched: 9. Germline V gives CDR1 KGHSH, CDR2 LQKENI. There are 17 residues in the CDR3. The CDR3: CASSPPTAGGPADTQYF. The CDR3 nucleotides are TGTGCCAGCTCACCACCGACAGCGGGGGGGCCCGCCGATACGCAGTATTTT. Using reference TRBV18 and TRBJ2-3 for the parts outside the CDR3, the full variable domain is NAGVMQNPRHLVRRRGQEARLRCSPMKGHSHVYWYRQLPEEGLKFMVYLQKENIIDESGMPKERFSAEFPKEGPSILRIQQVVRGDSAAYFCASSPPTAGGPADTQYFGPGTRLTVL.

The chain combines TRBV19 with TRBJ2-2; D is uncertain. The CDR3 sequence is 13 residues long. Germline V gives CDR1 LNHDA, CDR2 SQIVND (reference sequence). Trimming removed 6 bases from V and 3 bases from J, with 8 bases in between. CDR3 bases: TGTGCCAGTAGAGTCTCCGACACCGGGGAGCTGTTTTTT. Protein sequence: CASRVSDTGELFF.

The chain recombines TRBV10-3 with TRBJ2-7; the match to TRBD1 covers 9 bases. Germline V lookup: CDR1 ENHRY, CDR2 SYGVKD. With V trimmed by 11 bases and J by 2 bases, 4 bases remained unmatched. CDR3 length equals 12 residues. CDR3 residues: CAAGQGPYEQYF. The CDR3, as DNA: TGTGCCGCAGGACAGGGGCCCTACGAGCAGTACTTC.

V gene TRBV28 combines with J gene TRBJ1-1, with TRBD1 as a possible D gene (5 bases). The CDR3 totals 15 residues. With 3 bases removed from V and 1 base from J, the gap between germline ends came to 12 bases. Germline CDR1 and CDR2: MDHEN and SYDVKM. The CDR3 sequence is CASSFAGFGNTEAFF. In nucleotides, the CDR3 is TGTGCCAGCAGTTTCGCAGGGTTTGGGAACACTGAAGCTTTCTTT.

V usage is TRBV29-1 and J usage is TRBJ1-2; D is unresolved. The CDR3 length is 12 residues. V dropped 4 bases and J dropped 4 bases, with 10 bases sitting between them. In germline, CDR1 is SQVTM, CDR2 ANQGSEA. The CDR3 nucleotides read TGCAGCGTTGCGAGGGCCGGCTATGGCTACACCTTC. As protein: CSVARAGYGYTF.

The chain couples TRBV6-1 to TRBJ1-2; tentative D call: TRBD1 (5 bases). Germline loops: CDR1 MNHNS, CDR2 SASEGT. The CDR3 is 14 amino acids. V was clipped by 5 bases and J by 4 bases, with 14 bases between them. CDR3 nucleotide sequence: TGTGCCAGCAGTCAGGGACCGGGGGGCTATGGCTACACCTTC. This encodes CASSQGPGGYGYTF.

The chain has TRBV30 and TRBJ1-4; D not resolved. The CDR3 length is 13 residues. V dropped 3 bases and J dropped 6 bases, with 11 bases sitting between them. Germline CDR1 reads GTSNPN; CDR2 reads SVGIG (reference sequence). CDR3 in DNA: TGTGCCTGGAGCTGGGCGCGCGATGAAAAACTGTTTTTT. The encoded protein is CAWSWARDEKLFF. Complete variable domain (other parts from reference TRBV30 and TRBJ1-4): SQTIHQWPATLVQPVGSPLSLECTVEGTSNPNLYWYRQAAGRGLQLLFYSVGIGQISSEVPQNLSASRPQDRQFILSSKKLLLSDSGFYLCAWSWARDEKLFFGSGTQLSVL.

The genes are TRBV28 and TRBJ1-2; possibly TRBD1 for D (5 bases). V was pared by 11 bases and J by 1 base, with 14 bases between. The germline CDR1 and CDR2 sequences are MDHEN and SYDVKM. This CDR3 is built from 13 residues. CDR3: CAAGTGNNYGYTF. The CDR3 DNA sequence: TGTGCCGCCGGGACCGGGAATAACTATGGCTACACCTTC.

This clone was seen a few times. The chain recombines TRBV20-1 with TRBJ1-5, with D possibly being TRBD1 (5 bases). Germline assignment: CDR1 DFQATT and CDR2 SNEGSKA (reference sequence). The CDR3 is made up of 11 amino acids. The CDR3 sequence is CSVGAGQPQHF. The CDR3, as DNA: TGCAGCGTAGGGGCGGGACAGCCCCAGCATTTT.

This clone occurred a few times. The genes are TRBV19 and TRBJ1-5; D perhaps matches TRBD1 (6 bases). The V end lost 6 bases, the J end lost 0 bases, and 12 bases lay between the germline ends. Germline CDR1 and CDR2: LNHDA and SQIVND (reference sequence). CDR3 length: 15 residues. The CDR3 DNA reads TGTGCCAGTAGGAAAGGACAGAATAGCAATCAGCCCCAGCATTTT. Residues: CASRKGQNSNQPQHF.

In this sample, this clone turned up once. The V call is TRBV2, the J call TRBJ1-1; D is possibly TRBD1 (5 bases). Trimming pared 1 base from V and 7 bases from J, leaving 10 bases between. CDR3 length: 13 residues. The germline gives CDR1 SNHLY, CDR2 FYNNEI. The CDR3 DNA reads as TGTGCCAGCAGTGAAGAGAGGGGTGGTGAAGCTTTCTTT. This codes for CASSEERGGEAFF.

This sequence joins TRBV7-9 and TRBJ1-1; 7 bases line up with TRBD1. V was pared by 4 bases and J by 5 bases, with 7 bases of the junction left unmatched. Per the germline V gene, CDR1 is SEHNR and CDR2 is FQNEAQ (reference sequence). This CDR3 region has 14 residues. The CDR3 sequence is CASSSRTGGTEAFF. In nucleotides, the CDR3 is TGTGCCAGCAGCTCCCGGACAGGTGGAACTGAAGCTTTCTTT.

This sequence joins TRBV10-1 and TRBJ2-5; possibly TRBD2 for D (6 bases). Germline CDR1 WNHNN, CDR2 SYGVQD (reference sequence). V was pared by 6 bases and J by 3 bases, with 14 bases between. The CDR3 contains 14 residues. Written as DNA, the CDR3 is TGCGCCAGCAGCACCGGGACTTTGAAAGAGACCCAGTACTTC. Amino acids: CASSTGTLKETQYF.

The chain links TRBV6-5 to TRBJ2-1, with 10 bases lining up with TRBD2. This CDR3 has 15 amino acids. V was clipped by 6 bases and J by 4 bases; unmatched bases: 6. Germline-derived CDR1 and CDR2 are MNHEY and SVGAGI. The CDR3 region is CASRRSGGAYNEQFF. The DNA for the CDR3 is TGTGCCAGCAGGAGAAGCGGGGGGGCGTACAATGAGCAGTTCTTC.

V is TRBV6-1 and J is TRBJ2-7, with D perhaps given as TRBD1 or TRBD2 (7 bases each). Per the germline V gene, CDR1 is MNHNS and CDR2 is SASEGT. Trimming removed 4 bases from V and 2 bases from J, with 18 bases in between. CDR3 length: 16 amino acids. The CDR3 loop is CASSAGGAAGTYEQYF. The DNA of the CDR3 is TGTGCCAGCAGTGCAGGGGGGGCAGCGGGCACCTACGAGCAGTACTTC.

This clone turned up a few times. The CDR3 DNA reads TGTGCCAGCAGCCACGCCTTTGCTGAAGCTTTCTTT. Translation gives CASSHAFAEAFF. This chain joins TRBV14 and TRBJ1-1; D is ambiguous. V was shortened by 3 bases and J by 6 bases, with 8 bases between the two germline ends. CDR3 length equals 12 residues. CDR1 is SGHDN, CDR2 FVKESK, per germline.

The chain carries TRBV30 and TRBJ1-1; a possible D gene is TRBD1 (6 bases). Germline V lookup: CDR1 GTSNPN, CDR2 SVGIG (reference sequence). This CDR3 has 11 amino acids. V was cut by 8 bases and J by 1 base, with 8 bases left in between. DNA of the CDR3: TGTGCCGCCAGGGGGAACACTGAAGCTTTCTTT. Protein product: CAARGNTEAFF. Combining the CDR3 with reference TRBV30 and TRBJ1-1 gives the whole variable domain SQTIHQWPATLVQPVGSPLSLECTVEGTSNPNLYWYRQAAGRGLQLLFYSVGIGQISSEVPQNLSASRPQDRQFILSSKKLLLSDSGFYLCAARGNTEAFFGQGTRLTVV.

On this clone itself: Other DNA sequences in this specimen translate into the identical CDR3. The V and J genes are TRBV5-1 and TRBJ1-4; D is perhaps TRBD1 (5 bases). Trimming took off 4 bases at V and 7 bases at J, with 14 bases between the two ends. The CDR3 sequence is 14 residues long. Germline V CDR1 and CDR2: SGHRS, YFSETQ. This CDR3 reads CASSPRGSGEKLFF. DNA for the CDR3: TGCGCCAGCAGCCCGAGGGGTTCCGGTGAAAAACTGTTTTTT.

V gene TRBV6-6 combines with J gene TRBJ2-7, with TRBD2 identical over 9 bases. This CDR3 has 14 residues. The junction had 5 bases not matched to a gene; V was cut back by 2 bases and J by 6 bases. Germline values: CDR1 MNHNY, CDR2 SVGAGI (reference sequence). CDR3 nucleotides: TGTGCCAGCAGTTACGGGGCTAGCGGGGCCGAGCAGTACTTC. Its translation is CASSYGASGAEQYF.

The chain employs TRBV10-3 and TRBJ2-7; D gene unclear. The CDR3 length is 11 residues. Deletions cut 2 bases from V and 6 bases from J, with 5 bases between. Germline loops: CDR1 ENHRY, CDR2 SYGVKD. CDR3 in DNA: TGTGCCATCAGTGAGAGCGCCGAGCAGTACTTC. Its translation is CAISESAEQYF.